Listed below are T cell receptor beta chains from one sample, sequenced in a study of T-cell reconstitution after alpha-beta-depleted transplantation in children. One entry per CDR3 protein, called by TCRdb with MiXCR from the PCR reads. The sample includes around 500,000 distinct CDR3 sequences, around 23% of them seen just once. Sequencing was performed on PBMCs, mostly from graft donor cells, taken 360 days after TCRalphabeta/CD19-depleted stem cell transplant. The source is a boy less than two years old who had a stem cell transplant for acute myeloid leukemia, so the T cells may come from the graft donor. CDR3s leave out the opening cysteine and the closing phenylalanine or tryptophan. Clone size, where shown, is once, few, many, or a class for clones that have expanded.

V gene,clone size,CDR3 length,J gene,CDR3 protein
TRBV12-3/TRBV12-4,many,12,TRBJ1-5,ASSLERLTRPQH
TRBV7-2,few,14,TRBJ1-2,ASSLTSDYRANGYT
TRBV7-9,few,11,TRBJ1-2,ASSPAQFRGYT
TRBV29-1,many,12,TRBJ2-5,SSTSEGGEETQY
TRBV21-1,many,11,TRBJ2-7,ASSKAVAGEQY
TRBV27,few,11,TRBJ2-5,ASIGQGGETQY
TRBV10-3,few,10,TRBJ1-6,AISESASPLH
TRBV12-3/TRBV12-4,many,11,TRBJ2-5,ASSLGQGETQY
TRBV6-1,many,11,TRBJ2-2,ASKESTVGELF
TRBV28,NA,17,TRBJ2-5,ASSLKEGRRPGRQETQY
TRBV29-1,NA,9,TRBJ2-1,SVLDYNEQF
TRBV4-3,NA,15,TRBJ1-2,ASSLSMNRVRLYGYT
TRBV24-1,NA,16,TRBJ2-2,ATSDPPGQRVNTGELF
TRBV20-1,NA,18,TRBJ2-5,SANTGLAGGPVEFYETQY
TRBV12-3/TRBV12-4,many,14,TRBJ2-3,ASSLGTGSATDTQY
TRBV10-3,few,11,TRBJ1-2,AISAHTGNGYT
TRBV6-6,NA,14,TRBJ2-7,ASSQYSWKPSTEQY
TRBV5-1,few,14,TRBJ2-1,ASSLLGQGNWNEQF
TRBV29-1,NA,9,TRBJ1-4,SVASGEKLF
TRBV2,NA,16,TRBJ2-3,ASIKTEGALGGKDTQY